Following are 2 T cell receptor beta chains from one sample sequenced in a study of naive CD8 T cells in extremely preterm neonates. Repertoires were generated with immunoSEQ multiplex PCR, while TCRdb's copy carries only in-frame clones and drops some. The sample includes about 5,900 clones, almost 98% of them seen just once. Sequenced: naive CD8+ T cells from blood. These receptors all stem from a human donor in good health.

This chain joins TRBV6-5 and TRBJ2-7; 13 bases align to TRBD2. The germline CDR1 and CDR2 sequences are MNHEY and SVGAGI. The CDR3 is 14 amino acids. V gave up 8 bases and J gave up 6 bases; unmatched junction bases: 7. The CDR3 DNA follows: TGTGCCAGCTCACCGGGACTAGCGGGATTCGAGCAGTACTTC. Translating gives CASSPGLAGFEQYF.

CDR3 region: CASSYGGSYEQYF. The CDR3 DNA reads as TGTGCCAGCAGTTACGGGGGTAGCTACGAGCAGTACTTC. This sequence joins TRBV27 and TRBJ2-7, with D tentatively TRBD2 (6 bases). Trimming cost V 4 bases and J 3 bases, with 10 bases left between them. Germline V CDR1 and CDR2: MNHEY, SMNVEV (reference sequence). The CDR3 has 13 amino acids.